One T cell receptor (beta chain) is described in this entry. Antigen: not known. This sample was included in a study of T cell responses to AZD1222 COVID-19 vaccine. Study observations and caveats: White British people made up most donors, females outnumbered males, and clonal diversity was possibly underestimated. Two AZD1222 administrations were followed by greater Spike-specific TCR breadth and depth.

Assay: immunoSEQ multiplex PCR; the TCRdb copy retains only in-frame clones and omits some. This sample has about 130,000 clones, with roughly nine tenths found just once. CDR1 MNHEY and CDR2 SVGAGI come from the germline V gene. This CDR3 region has 14 residues. The V and J ends lost 7 bases and 2 bases respectively, with 14 bases between them. The sequence was collected from an adult in good health. The J gene is TRBJ2-5, the V gene TRBV6-5; the D gene is possibly TRBD2 (5 bases). Material: peripheral blood, obtained on day 0 of AZD1222 vaccination. CDR3 loop: CASNALPGQETQYF. The CDR3 DNA reads as TGTGCCAGCAATGCCCTCCCGGGGCAAGAGACCCAGTACTTC.